The 20 T cell receptor beta chains below were found in one sample sequenced in a study of response to subunit inactivated influenza vaccine. TCRdb independently ran MiXCR on the RT-PCR reads; one entry per CDR3 protein. Of a few hundred thousand distinct CDR3 sequences listed, 13% to 15% are singletons. Source: PBMCs from blood, taken about 11 days after vaccination. Receptor source: a man aged 45-65 years who received an inactivated influenza vaccine.

A remark on this clonotype: Germline and junction disagree at one end, which may indicate a read error. The chain combines TRBV27 with TRBJ2-5, with D possibly TRBD1 on 5 matching bases. Per the germline V gene, CDR1 is MNHEY and CDR2 is SMNVEV (reference sequence). The CDR3 has 14 amino acids. CDR3 in amino acids: CARSSDSRQETQYF. The CDR3 DNA reads as TGTGCCAGAAGTTCCGACAGCCGCCAAGAGACCCAGTACTTC.

This clonotype was seen many times. This chain links TRBV19 with TRBJ1-1, with 9 positions matching TRBD1. The V segment lost 6 bases and the J segment 3 bases; nucleotides outside the gene matches: 8. CDR1 LNHDA and CDR2 SQIVND come from the germline V gene (reference sequence). The CDR3 is 15 residues long. This CDR3 is CASSRTGAVYTEAFF. DNA for the CDR3: TGTGCCAGTAGCCGGACAGGGGCTGTGTACACTGAAGCTTTCTTT.

This clonotype was seen ten or more times. The gene calls are TRBV29-1 and TRBJ1-2; D unresolved. There are 14 residues in the CDR3. The germline gives CDR1 SQVTM, CDR2 ANQGSEA. Between the trimmed V and J ends, which lost 1 base and 4 bases, there was a span of 13 bases. CDR3 sequence reads: CSVEATGTSYGYTF. DNA for the CDR3: TGCAGCGTTGAAGCTACGGGCACGAGCTATGGCTACACCTTC.

At least ten counts were recorded for this clonotype. This chain links TRBV6-5 with TRBJ2-1; TRBD1 might be the D (6 bases). The germline V gene encodes CDR1 MNHEY and CDR2 SVGAGI. Trimming stripped 5 bases from V and 13 bases from J, with 27 bases between. This CDR3 contains 16 residues. For the CDR3, the DNA is TGTGCCAGCAGTACCCGGCGCAGGGGTCAACCCTTTGACCAGTTCTTC. Translation: CASSTRRRGQPFDQFF.

The rearrangement joins TRBV20-1 to TRBJ1-5; D is unclear. V was trimmed by 4 bases and J by 2 bases, leaving 12 bases between them. CDR1 and CDR2 (germline): DFQATT, SNEGSKA (reference sequence). This CDR3 has 14 residues. The CDR3 region has the DNA TGCAGTGCTACCCTTGGTCAGGGCAATCAGCCCCAGCATTTT. As protein: CSATLGQGNQPQHF.

This clonotype was seen more than once but under ten times. The chain couples TRBV7-8 to TRBJ2-4; TRBD2 aligns across 10 bases. The CDR3 runs 17 residues. Trimming at V came to 0 bases and at J to 0 bases, leaving 2 bases not matched to a gene. From germline, CDR1 is SGHVS and CDR2 FQNEAQ. The CDR3 sequence is CASSLATSGLAKNIQYF. CDR3 nucleotides: TGTGCCAGCAGCTTAGCGACTAGCGGGTTAGCCAAAAACATTCAGTACTTC.

J is TRBJ1-2 and V is TRBV5-4, with 7 bases fitting TRBD1. V shed 2 bases, J shed 4 bases, and the junction held 5 bases outside the gene matches. Germline assignment: CDR1 SGHNT and CDR2 YYREEE (reference sequence). The CDR3 loop spans 14 amino acids. The CDR3: CASSFRTGTYGYTF. CDR3 DNA sequence: TGTGCCAGCAGCTTTCGGACAGGAACCTATGGCTACACCTTC.

This clonotype was picked up a small number of times. The V call is TRBV29-1, the J call TRBJ2-5; D assignment may be TRBD1 or TRBD2 (5 bases each). In germline, CDR1 is SQVTM, CDR2 ANQGSEA. This CDR3 region has 15 residues. V was pared by 6 bases and J by 7 bases, with 24 bases between. CDR3 sequence reads: CSVDPRTGRSGTQYF. In nucleotides, the CDR3 is TGCAGCGTCGACCCTCGGACGGGACGATCCGGGACCCAGTACTTC.

This chain joins TRBV5-1 and TRBJ2-1; D tentatively fits TRBD1 or TRBD2 (6 bases each). Deletions cut 0 bases from V and 9 bases from J, with 13 bases between. The CDR3 length is 14 residues. Germline assignment: CDR1 SGHRS and CDR2 YFSETQ. The CDR3 DNA reads TGCGCCAGCAGCTTGGTCCCGGGGGCGGGTGAGCAGTTCTTC. Amino acid sequence: CASSLVPGAGEQFF.

This clonotype was found a few times. The chain combines TRBV6-5 with TRBJ2-5; D gene uncertain. The V gene lost 0 bases and the J gene lost 0 bases, with 14 bases spanning the gap. The CDR3 runs 17 residues. From germline, CDR1 is MNHEY and CDR2 SVGAGI. The CDR3 coding sequence is TGTGCCAGCAGTTACTCGGAGTCTTTGGGGTACCAAGAGACCCAGTACTTC. Translating gives CASSYSESLGYQETQYF.

This clonotype has only a few counts. With a much larger clone just one base away, this may be a read error. The chain couples TRBV6-1 to TRBJ1-1; D may be TRBD1 (5 bases). Looked up from germline, CDR1 is MNHNS and CDR2 is SASEGT. Trimming left V 6 bases short and J 1 base short, with 9 bases between. This CDR3 spans 13 amino acids. The CDR3 coding sequence is TGTGCCAGCAGCGGACATCGGAACACTGAAGCTTTCTTT. This sequence encodes CASSGHRNTEAFF.

This clonotype has only a few counts. The chain links TRBV12-3 or TRBV12-4 to TRBJ2-1, with 9 bases that match TRBD1. This CDR3 comprises 15 residues. The V and J ends lost 5 bases and 2 bases, in that order; junction bases with no gene match: 4. CDR3 sequence reads: CASSRDREAYNEQFF. In DNA, the CDR3 is TGTGCCAGCAGTCGGGACAGGGAAGCCTACAATGAGCAGTTCTTC.

The chain recombines TRBV19 with TRBJ2-7, with a weak D call TRBD1 (5 bases). Germline V gives CDR1 LNHDA, CDR2 SQIVND (reference sequence). CDR3 size: 13 residues. Trimming left V 8 bases short and J 2 bases short, with 13 bases between. The chain's CDR3 is CASGPGKAYEQYF. The DNA for the CDR3 is TGTGCCAGTGGCCCAGGGAAGGCCTACGAGCAGTACTTC.

This clonotype occurred once. This chain links TRBV20-1 with TRBJ1-2; TRBD1 matches at 7 bases. The CDR3 contains 11 residues. CDR1 is DFQATT and CDR2 is SNEGSKA in the germline V gene (reference sequence). V was pared by 3 bases and J by 6 bases, with 1 base of the junction left unmatched. CDR3 in amino acids: CSASRGDGYTF. The CDR3 DNA follows: TGCAGTGCTAGCAGGGGGGATGGCTACACCTTC.

V is TRBV5-5 and J is TRBJ2-7; 8 bases are a match to TRBD1. V was pared by 4 bases and J by 2 bases, with 8 bases of the junction left unmatched. This CDR3 is 15 amino acids long. Germline values: CDR1 SGHKS, CDR2 YYEKEE (reference sequence). The CDR3 nucleotides read TGTGCCAGCAGCATCTACGGACAGGGTCCCTACGAGCAGTACTTC. Its protein product is CASSIYGQGPYEQYF.

This sequence joins TRBV7-2 and TRBJ2-2; 7 bases are a match to TRBD2. The junction had 7 bases not matched to a gene; V was cut back by 5 bases and J by 4 bases. The germline V gene has CDR1 SGHTA and CDR2 FQGNSA. CDR3 length: 15 residues. The CDR3 nucleotides are TGTGCCAGCAGCCGTATGGGACTACTCACCGGGGAGCTGTTTTTT. Translation gives CASSRMGLLTGELFF.

The CDR3 nucleotides are TGTGCCAGCAGCCAGGGGGGCCGCGGGGCAAAACTGTTTTTT. This codes for CASSQGGRGAKLFF. The rearrangement uses TRBV5-6 and TRBJ1-4, with 7 bases fitting TRBD1. Germline assignment: CDR1 SGHDT and CDR2 YYEEEE. The CDR3 loop spans 14 amino acids. V lost 4 bases and J lost 10; bases outside the gene matches: 10.

In this sample, this clonotype turned up a few times. The rearrangement links TRBV28 to TRBJ2-5, with D perhaps TRBD1 (7 bases). The CDR3 has 15 residues. V lost 6 bases, J lost 7 bases, and 21 bases lay in between. Per germline, CDR1 MDHEN and CDR2 SYDVKM. This CDR3 reads CASSRLETGRWTQYF. The CDR3 DNA sequence: TGTGCCAGCAGCCGACTAGAGACAGGGAGGTGGACCCAGTACTTC. The full variable domain, completed using reference TRBV28 and TRBJ2-5, is DVKVTQSSRYLVKRTGEKVFLECVQDMDHENMFWYRQDPGLGLRLIYFSYDVKMKEKGDIPEGYSVSREKKERFSLILESASTNQTSMYLCASSRLETGRWTQYFGPGTRLLVL.

This rearrangement joins TRBV20-1 to TRBJ2-1, with no clear D. The germline V and J ends were trimmed by 6 bases and 3 bases, with 15 bases remaining between them. There are 14 residues in the CDR3. Germline V gene lookup returns CDR1 DFQATT and CDR2 SNEGSKA (reference sequence). In nucleotides, the CDR3 is TGCAGTGCCCCTAGGACCGAGGACTACAATGAGCAGTTCTTC. This translates into CSAPRTEDYNEQFF.

There are a few counts of this clonotype. CDR3 DNA: TGCAGTGCTCTCCGGACTAGCGGGAGGAGCTACAATGAGCAGTTCTTC. Encoded protein: CSALRTSGRSYNEQFF. J is TRBJ2-1 and V is TRBV20-1; 14 bases match TRBD2. The CDR3 totals 16 residues. Losses at the gene ends were 5 bases for V and 3 bases for J; bases not matched to a gene: 6. Germline CDR1 and CDR2: DFQATT and SNEGSKA (reference sequence).